These 15 T cell receptor beta chains were all obtained from the same sample, sequenced in a study of T cells in Graves' hyperthyroidism and ophthalmopathy (dated by TCRdb to the late 2010s). The library came from multiplex PCR. The listed sequencing device is Illumina HiSeq 2000. The TCR beta CDR3 regions were amplified from RNA transcripts. The first round of RT-PCR for the TCR CDR3 was performed with the HTBI primer set and the Qiagen OneStep RT-PCR kit. TCRdb reworked the public reads: Q25 trimming with fastp, MiXCR clone assembly, productive beta chains retained. Rows with a matching CDR3 protein are joined into one entry that keeps the most common DNA and genes. The sample includes under 400,000 distinct CDR3 sequences, with about 15% observed a single time. The ten largest clonotypes hold 25% to 30% of the sample. Sample: blood. The source is a young woman with Graves' hyperthyroidism that later progressed to Graves' ophthalmopathy.

This chain links TRBV5-6 with TRBJ2-7; 7 positions match TRBD1. After removal of 2 bases from V and 5 bases from J, the junction contained 4 bases not matched to a gene. Per germline, CDR1 SGHDT and CDR2 YYEEEE. The CDR3 is 13 amino acids. In DNA, the CDR3 is TGTGCCAGCAGCTTCACAGGGGCCGACGAGCAGTACTTC. It encodes CASSFTGADEQYF.

Many counts were recorded for this clonotype. The rearrangement uses TRBV3-1 and TRBJ1-2, with D unresolved. The germline V gene encodes CDR1 LGHDT and CDR2 YNNKEL (reference sequence). The V gene lost 1 base and the J gene lost 4 bases, with 10 bases spanning the gap. This CDR3 contains 14 residues. The CDR3 here is CASSQGAGFYGYTF. The CDR3 DNA reads TGTGCCAGCAGCCAAGGGGCCGGGTTCTATGGCTACACCTTC.

This clonotype was detected many times. The chain carries TRBV5-8 and TRBJ2-3; D is possibly TRBD1 (5 bases). The CDR3 extends over 14 amino acids. Trimming left V 5 bases short and J 4 bases short, with 14 bases between. Germline assignment: CDR1 SGHTS and CDR2 YDEGEE. The CDR3 DNA reads TGTGCCAGCAGGACAGTGGGCAGGGCAGATACGCAGTATTTT. It translates to CASRTVGRADTQYF. Using reference TRBV5-8 and TRBJ2-3 for the parts outside the CDR3, the full variable domain is EAGVTQSPTHLIKTRGQQATLRCSPISGHTSVYWYQQALGLGLQFLLWYDEGEERNRGNFPPRFSGRQFPNYSSELNVNALELEDSALYLCASRTVGRADTQYFGPGTRLTVL.

The chain carries TRBV6-1 and TRBJ2-3, with 13 bases fitting TRBD2. Germline V gene data show CDR1 as MNHNS and CDR2 as SASEGT. This CDR3 has 15 amino acids. J lost 4 bases, V lost 10 bases, and 8 bases had no gene match. The CDR3 nucleotides are TGTGCCACCTCCCCGGGACTAGCGGGATCAGATACGCAGTATTTT. This encodes CATSPGLAGSDTQYF.

The chain is built from TRBV29-1 and TRBJ2-3, with 12 bases lining up with TRBD2. The CDR3 consists of 15 residues. The V and J ends lost 4 bases and 5 bases, in that order; junction bases with no gene match: 7. Germline CDR1 reads SQVTM; CDR2 reads ANQGSEA. CDR3: CSVGASGRALDTQYF. Here the CDR3 DNA reads TGCAGCGTTGGGGCTAGCGGGAGGGCCTTAGATACGCAGTATTTT.

The chain is built from TRBV19 and TRBJ2-7, with a tentative D call TRBD1 (6 bases). Trimming stripped 5 bases from V and 3 bases from J, with 23 bases between. Germline V gives CDR1 LNHDA, CDR2 SQIVND (reference sequence). The CDR3 sequence is 17 residues long. CDR3 DNA: TGTGCCAGTAGTGCCTCCACAGGGTTTAGTATCAACTACGAGCAGTACTTC. Translation gives CASSASTGFSINYEQYF.

This clonotype was found a few times. V usage is TRBV4-1 and J usage is TRBJ2-5, with 7 bases fitting TRBD1. CDR3 length: 14 residues. Germline V gives CDR1 MGHRA, CDR2 YSYEKL. The V and J ends lost 5 bases and 5 bases, in that order; junction bases with no gene match: 8. CDR3 sequence (DNA): TGCGCCAGCAGCGCACAGGGGAAAGGGGAGACCCAGTACTTC. Protein: CASSAQGKGETQYF.

In its sample, this clonotype was seen a few times. The rearrangement uses TRBV2 and TRBJ1-2; D is uncertain. There are 14 residues in the CDR3. V was clipped by 4 bases and J by 4 bases, with 13 bases between them. CDR1 and CDR2 (germline): SNHLY, FYNNEI. The CDR3 nucleotides read TGTGCCAGCAGTGCCGGGGAGATTGGCTATGGCTACACCTTC. Amino acids: CASSAGEIGYGYTF.

The chain combines TRBV11-2 with TRBJ2-1; 9 nucleotides match TRBD2. V dropped 1 base and J dropped 5; count of bases not matched to a gene: 15. Looked up from germline, CDR1 is SGHAT and CDR2 is FQNNGV. The CDR3 runs 19 residues. The CDR3 loop is CASSLGHLSGRAEDNEQFF. DNA for the CDR3: TGTGCCAGCAGCTTAGGTCACCTTAGCGGGAGAGCCGAGGACAATGAGCAGTTCTTC.

This chain joins TRBV14 and TRBJ1-2; possible D gene TRBD1, 6 bases. The ends were cut back, 4 bases at V and 2 bases at J, with 14 bases in the middle. CDR1 is SGHDN and CDR2 is FVKESK in the germline V gene. This CDR3 has 15 amino acids. Here the CDR3 DNA reads TGTGCCAGCAGCCCAGCCGGACAGCTAAACTATGGCTACACCTTC. This gives the protein CASSPAGQLNYGYTF.

This clonotype was seen a few times. The rearrangement links TRBV18 to TRBJ2-7; no clear D gene. The CDR3 spans 14 residues. The germline CDR1 and CDR2 sequences are KGHSH and LQKENI. V was clipped by 3 bases and J by 3 bases, with 12 bases between them. CDR3 nucleotides: TGTGCCAGCTCACCCCGACCACCCGGCTACGAGCAGTACTTC. Amino acid sequence: CASSPRPPGYEQYF.

The table lists this clonotype with many counts. The chain uses TRBV2 and TRBJ2-1, with D maybe TRBD1 (6 bases). The CDR3 consists of 14 residues. The germline V gene encodes CDR1 SNHLY and CDR2 FYNNEI. Trimming pared 7 bases from V and 7 bases from J, leaving 17 bases between. CDR3 sequence: CASMGSRGVNEQFF. The CDR3 nucleotides are TGTGCCAGCATGGGTTCCAGGGGAGTGAATGAGCAGTTCTTC.

This clonotype was seen many times. The V call is TRBV20-1, the J call TRBJ1-5, with 8 nucleotides matching TRBD1. This CDR3 spans 16 amino acids. Germline CDR1 DFQATT, CDR2 SNEGSKA (reference sequence). V was pared by 3 bases and J by 1 base, with 8 bases of the junction left unmatched. Here the CDR3 reads CSARKTGVWSNQPQHF. The CDR3 DNA follows: TGCAGTGCTAGGAAGACAGGGGTTTGGAGCAATCAGCCCCAGCATTTT.

The chain couples TRBV10-1 to TRBJ2-3, with 16 bases lining up with TRBD2. The CDR3 has 21 residues. V lost 2 bases to trimming and J lost 0 bases; unmatched junction nucleotides: 11. Germline CDR1 and CDR2: WNHNN and SYGVQD (reference sequence). DNA of the CDR3: TGCGCCAGCAGTGAGGGGGGACTAGCGGGAGGGCCTACCTCTAGCACAGATACGCAGTATTTT. It yields the protein CASSEGGLAGGPTSSTDTQYF.

This clonotype was counted a few times. This chain joins TRBV3-1 and TRBJ1-3; TRBD1 matches 9 bases. Germline loops: CDR1 LGHDT, CDR2 YNNKEL (reference sequence). V dropped 4 bases and J dropped 4; count of bases not matched to a gene: 8. The CDR3 is made up of 16 amino acids. The CDR3 protein is CASSLPGQGSGNTIYF. The CDR3 DNA reads as TGTGCCAGCAGCCTACCGGGACAGGGTTCAGGAAACACCATATATTTT.